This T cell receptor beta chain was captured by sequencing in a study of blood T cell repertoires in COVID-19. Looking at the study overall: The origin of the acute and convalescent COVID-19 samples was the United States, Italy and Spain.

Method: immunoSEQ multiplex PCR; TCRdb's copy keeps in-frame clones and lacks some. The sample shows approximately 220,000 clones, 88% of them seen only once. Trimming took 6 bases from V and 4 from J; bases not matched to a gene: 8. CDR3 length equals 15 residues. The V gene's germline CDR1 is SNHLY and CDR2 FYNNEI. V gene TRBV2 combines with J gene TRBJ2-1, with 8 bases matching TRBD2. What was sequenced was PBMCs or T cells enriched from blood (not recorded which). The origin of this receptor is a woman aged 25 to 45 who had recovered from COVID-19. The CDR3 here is CASRPGRGEYNEQFF. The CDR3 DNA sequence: TGTGCCAGCAGGCCGGGGCGGGGGGAATACAATGAGCAGTTCTTC.